Following are 24 T cell receptor beta chains from one sample sequenced in a study of shared clonotypes between healthy human individuals. The protocol was immunoSEQ multiplex PCR, while the TCRdb copy is restricted to in-frame clones and leaves out a portion. The sample lists about 730,000 clones; 55% to 75% were seen once. The sequencing sample was made of memory CD4+ T cells sorted from blood. The subset was: CD45RA-negative fraction. The receptors originated from a woman in her 30s in good health.

This clone was observed a handful of times. The V gene is TRBV6-1, the J gene TRBJ2-2; TRBD2 agrees at 7 bases. The trim removed 4 bases at V and 5 bases at J, leaving 7 bases unmatched. CDR3 length equals 15 residues. Germline V CDR1 and CDR2: MNHNS, SASEGT. The CDR3, as DNA: TGTGCCAGCAGTGTGTCCGGGGGAGGGACCGGGGAGCTGTTTTTT. Translating it yields CASSVSGGGTGELFF.

The V and J genes are TRBV7-8 and TRBJ2-7, with 13 bases identical to TRBD2. Germline CDR1 is SGHVS and CDR2 is FQNEAQ. J lost 4 bases, V lost 5 bases, and 5 bases had no gene match. The CDR3 totals 15 residues. DNA of the CDR3: TGTGCCAGCAGCCTCCGGACTAGCGGGAGTTACGAGCAGTACTTC. It yields the protein CASSLRTSGSYEQYF.

In its sample, this clone was seen a few times. The rearrangement links TRBV25-1 to TRBJ2-7, with a possible D match to TRBD1 (5 bases). Germline loops: CDR1 MGHDK, CDR2 SYGVNS. V was cut by 5 bases and J by 3 bases, with 5 bases left in between. The CDR3 loop spans 11 amino acids. The CDR3 sequence is CASSQGYEQYF. DNA of the CDR3: TGTGCCAGCAGTCAGGGCTACGAGCAGTACTTC.

This chain joins TRBV23-1 and TRBJ2-7; 8 bases line up with TRBD1. TRBV23-1 is an open reading frame, and its role is uncertain. Trimming at V came to 7 bases and at J to 5 bases, leaving 10 bases not matched to a gene. This CDR3 is 14 amino acids long. The CDR3 bases are TGCGCCAGCACTCTTCGGACAGGGAGCGACGAGCAGTACTTC. Translated: CASTLRTGSDEQYF.

The sample holds a few counts of this clone. Other DNA sequences of this sample code for an identical CDR3. V gene TRBV5-1 combines with J gene TRBJ2-7; D unresolved. This CDR3 has 14 residues. Germline lookup yields CDR1 SGHRS and CDR2 YFSETQ. With 0 bases removed from V and 2 bases from J, the gap between germline ends came to 9 bases. The CDR3 DNA is TGCGCCAGCAGCTTGGCAGAGGTACCCTACGAGCAGTACTTC. Translation gives CASSLAEVPYEQYF.

CDR3 protein: CASSADRNRDEQFF. CDR3 nucleotide sequence: TGTGCCAGCAGTGCGGACAGAAATAGGGATGAGCAGTTCTTC. The chain carries TRBV6-1 and TRBJ2-1, with a weak D call TRBD1 (6 bases). V dropped 4 bases and J dropped 8 bases, with 15 bases sitting between them. Germline V lookup: CDR1 MNHNS, CDR2 SASEGT. This CDR3 region has 14 residues.

The chain has TRBV25-1 and TRBJ2-5; 11 bases line up with TRBD2. CDR1 and CDR2 (germline): MGHDK, SYGVNS. With 4 bases clipped from V and 3 bases from J, the junction kept 1 base outside the gene matches. The CDR3 is 14 amino acids. This CDR3 reads CASSATSGEETQYF. Written as DNA, the CDR3 is TGTGCCAGCAGTGCGACTAGCGGGGAAGAGACCCAGTACTTC.

About this clone itself: The junction departs from germline at one end; a sequencing error may be responsible. The chain carries TRBV19 and TRBJ2-2, with 9 bases that match TRBD2. This CDR3 comprises 15 residues. Germline V gives CDR1 LNHDA, CDR2 SQIVND (reference sequence). CDR3 protein: CASRIAGVYTGELFF. The CDR3 DNA reads as TGTGCCAGTAGGATAGCGGGAGTATACACCGGGGAGCTGTTTTTT. The variable domain in full, with the rest retrieved from reference TRBV19 and TRBJ2-2, is DGGITQSPKYLFRKEGQNVTLSCEQNLNHDAMYWYRQDPGQGLRLIYYSQIVNDFQKGDIAEGYSVSREKKESFPLTVTSAQKNPTAFYLCASRIAGVYTGELFFGEGSRLTVL.

This clone was observed a handful of times. This sample includes further DNA sequences coding for the same CDR3. The chain carries TRBV7-2 and TRBJ1-5; tentatively, D is TRBD1 (5 bases). This CDR3 has 14 residues. CDR1 SGHTA and CDR2 FQGNSA come from the germline V gene. Trimming pared 2 bases from V and 4 bases from J, leaving 9 bases between. Here the CDR3 DNA reads TGTGCCAGCAGCTTATACGGGGCGAATCAGCCCCAGCATTTT. Its protein is CASSLYGANQPQHF.

The V call is TRBV5-1, the J call TRBJ2-2; D not certain. This CDR3 has 12 residues. CDR1 and CDR2 (germline): SGHRS, YFSETQ. V dropped 1 base and J dropped 7 bases, with 5 bases sitting between them. The chain's CDR3 is CASSLSHGELFF. CDR3 nucleotides: TGCGCCAGCAGCTTGAGTCACGGGGAGCTGTTTTTT. The full variable domain, completed using reference TRBV5-1 and TRBJ2-2, is KAGVTQTPRYLIKTRGQQVTLSCSPISGHRSVSWYQQTPGQGLQFLFEYFSETQRNKGNFPGRFSGRQFSNSRSEMNVSTLELGDSALYLCASSLSHGELFFGEGSRLTVL.

The chain recombines TRBV28 with TRBJ2-2, with D perhaps matching TRBD2 (5 bases). The CDR3 spans 14 residues. The germline CDR1 and CDR2 sequences are MDHEN and SYDVKM. Trimming took off 3 bases at V and 6 bases at J, with 11 bases between the two ends. CDR3 in amino acids: CASSFDYLAGELFF. Here the CDR3 DNA reads TGTGCCAGCAGTTTCGACTACCTAGCCGGGGAGCTGTTTTTT.

At least ten counts were recorded for this clone. The rearrangement joins TRBV6-5 to TRBJ1-4, with a weak D call TRBD1 (5 bases). The germline gives CDR1 MNHEY, CDR2 SVGAGI. V was shortened by 0 bases and J by 3 bases, with 11 bases between the two germline ends. The CDR3 has 16 amino acids. CDR3 in DNA: TGTGCCAGCAGTTACTCGATCAGGGAGGCTAATGAAAAACTGTTTTTT. Amino acids: CASSYSIREANEKLFF.

CDR3 loop: CASSLLRGNTEAFF. The CDR3 DNA reads as TGCGCCAGCAGCTTATTAAGGGGAAACACTGAAGCTTTCTTT. The rearrangement uses TRBV5-1 and TRBJ1-1, with D possibly matching TRBD1 (5 bases). Germline values: CDR1 SGHRS, CDR2 YFSETQ. CDR3 length: 14 residues. Trimming took 2 bases from V and 2 from J, leaving 10 bases between them.

The chain recombines TRBV11-2 with TRBJ2-1; the match to TRBD2 covers 7 bases. The CDR3 is made up of 15 amino acids. The ends lost 5 bases at V and 2 bases at J; junction bases unmatched: 6. Germline loops: CDR1 SGHAT, CDR2 FQNNGV. This CDR3 reads CASSTSGMTYNEQFF. DNA of the CDR3: TGTGCCAGCAGCACGAGCGGGATGACCTACAATGAGCAGTTCTTC. Combining the CDR3 with reference TRBV11-2 and TRBJ2-1 gives the whole variable domain EAGVAQSPRYKIIEKRQSVAFWCNPISGHATLYWYQQILGQGPKLLIQFQNNGVVDDSQLPKDRFSAERLKGVDSTLKIQPAKLEDSAVYLCASSTSGMTYNEQFFGPGTRLTVL.

As for this clone: This CDR3 is also generated by other DNA sequences in the sample. This rearrangement joins TRBV5-1 to TRBJ1-1, with a possible D match to TRBD1 (5 bases). The CDR3 consists of 13 residues. V lost 3 bases and J lost 1, with 7 bases in between. CDR1 is SGHRS, CDR2 YFSETQ, per germline. CDR3 DNA: TGCGCCAGCAGCTCCCAGGGGAACACTGAAGCTTTCTTT. Its translation is CASSSQGNTEAFF.

The gene calls are TRBV28 and TRBJ2-2, with 11 bases matching TRBD2. V lost 6 bases, J lost 6 bases, and 6 bases stayed unmatched. The CDR3 has 15 residues. CDR1 is MDHEN, CDR2 SYDVKM, per germline. The CDR3: CASSLAGGAPGELFF. Here the CDR3 DNA reads TGTGCCAGCAGCCTAGCGGGAGGCGCACCCGGGGAGCTGTTTTTT.

The rearrangement uses TRBV23-1 and TRBJ2-1; 10 nucleotides line up with TRBD1. TRBV23-1 is designated an ORF whose function remains uncertain. Trimming at V came to 11 bases and at J to 5 bases, leaving 3 bases not matched to a gene. This CDR3 has 12 residues. CDR3: CARGQGDNEQFF. Here the CDR3 DNA reads TGCGCCCGAGGACAGGGGGACAATGAGCAGTTCTTC.

The chain is built from TRBV7-9 and TRBJ2-1; 11 nucleotides agree with TRBD2. The CDR3 length is 14 residues. Looked up from germline, CDR1 is SEHNR and CDR2 is FQNEAQ (reference sequence). V lost 4 bases to trimming and J lost 8 bases; unmatched junction nucleotides: 4. The CDR3, as DNA: TGTGCCAGCAGCTGGACTAGCGGGTTCTATGAGCAGTTCTTC. This encodes CASSWTSGFYEQFF.

The CDR3 region is CASSPRQGNEKLFF. As DNA, the CDR3 is TGCGCCAGCAGCCCACGACAGGGAAATGAAAAACTGTTTTTT. This chain joins TRBV5-1 and TRBJ1-4, with 7 positions matching TRBD1. From germline, CDR1 is SGHRS and CDR2 YFSETQ. CDR3 length equals 14 residues. Unmatched junction bases numbered 5, after V lost 4 bases and J lost 5 bases.

The chain is built from TRBV6-5 and TRBJ1-2, with 8 nucleotides matching TRBD1. With V trimmed by 0 bases and J by 7 bases, 4 bases remained unmatched. This CDR3 is 14 amino acids long. The germline gives CDR1 MNHEY, CDR2 SVGAGI. The CDR3 sequence: CASSYSDRAGGYTF. CDR3 bases: TGTGCCAGCAGTTACTCGGACAGGGCGGGTGGCTACACCTTC.

The rearrangement joins TRBV30 to TRBJ2-3, with TRBD1 identical over 7 bases. The CDR3 extends over 13 amino acids. Germline CDR1 is GTSNPN and CDR2 is SVGIG (reference sequence). The CDR3 nucleotides read TGTGCACTGGACAGGCACGGCGCAGATACGCAGTATTTT. This translates into CALDRHGADTQYF. The whole variable domain, remainder taken from reference TRBV30 and TRBJ2-3, is SQTIHQWPATLVQPVGSPLSLECTVEGTSNPNLYWYRQAAGRGLQLLFYSVGIGQISSEVPQNLSASRPQDRQFILSSKKLLLSDSGFYLCALDRHGADTQYFGPGTRLTVL.

This sequence joins TRBV28 and TRBJ2-6; D is ambiguous. V was trimmed by 3 bases and J by 0 bases, leaving 6 bases between them. The CDR3 has 15 residues. CDR1 and CDR2 from the germline V gene are MDHEN and SYDVKM. The CDR3 DNA reads TGTGCCAGCAGTTTTAGAGACTCTGGGGCCAACGTCCTGACTTTC. It specifies CASSFRDSGANVLTF.

V is TRBV6-1 and J is TRBJ2-7, with TRBD2 matching over 16 bases. Germline trimming cut 6 bases from V and 5 bases from J; bases unmatched to any gene: 4. The CDR3 consists of 15 residues. The germline V gene encodes CDR1 MNHNS and CDR2 SASEGT. As DNA, the CDR3 is TGTGCCAGCAGGGGGGGACTAGCGGGAGGGAACGAGCAGTACTTC. It yields the protein CASRGGLAGGNEQYF.

This chain links TRBV7-3 with TRBJ1-2; D not resolved. Trimming took off 2 bases at V and 5 bases at J, with 12 bases between the two ends. The germline gives CDR1 SGHTA, CDR2 FQGTGA. The CDR3 consists of 14 residues. The DNA of the CDR3 is TGTGCCAGCAGCTTAGGCTCCTACAGATATGGCTACACCTTC. Encoded protein: CASSLGSYRYGYTF. Together with reference TRBV7-3 and TRBJ1-2, the CDR3 gives the full variable domain: GAGVSQTPSNKVTEKGKYVELRCDPISGHTALYWYRQSLGQGPEFLIYFQGTGAADDSGLPNDRFFAVRPEGSVSTLKIQRTERGDSAVYLCASSLGSYRYGYTFGSGTRLTVV.